These 18 T cell receptor beta chains originate from one sample sequenced in a study of early T cells in non-severe SARS-CoV-2 infection. Using its own MiXCR run on the 5' RACE reads, TCRdb lists one record per CDR3 protein. The top ten clones hold over 1.2% of a sample with just over 80,000 distinct CDR3 sequences, approximately 13% of them seen once. Input material: whole blood. All receptors come from an adult who was a healthcare worker with PCR-confirmed SARS-CoV-2 infection or an uninfected control (not recorded which).

This clonotype was seen at least ten times. This sequence joins TRBV29-1 and TRBJ1-1; D is ambiguous. The germline gives CDR1 SQVTM, CDR2 ANQGSEA. The ends were cut back, 4 bases at V and 1 base at J, with 16 bases in the middle. The CDR3 is 15 amino acids. The CDR3 sequence: CSVVLPELANTEAFF. DNA for the CDR3: TGCAGCGTTGTACTCCCTGAGCTGGCGAACACTGAAGCTTTCTTT.

The chain is built from TRBV29-1 and TRBJ1-1; D remains unclear. The V end lost 7 bases, the J end lost 6 bases, and 15 bases lay between the germline ends. Germline V gene sequence: CDR1 SQVTM, CDR2 ANQGSEA. The CDR3 runs to 12 residues. The CDR3 DNA follows: TGCAGCGGAAATGCAGGCGGAGCTGAAGCTTTCTTT. It translates to CSGNAGGAEAFF.

This clonotype was counted a few times. V usage is TRBV13 and J usage is TRBJ2-3; D might be TRBD2 (5 bases). Between the trimmed V and J ends, which lost 3 bases and 5 bases, there was a span of 9 bases. The CDR3 is 13 amino acids. From germline, CDR1 is PRHDT and CDR2 FYEKMQ (reference sequence). The CDR3: CASSFLARDTQYF. CDR3 coding DNA: TGTGCCAGCAGCTTTCTAGCAAGAGATACGCAGTATTTT.

This clonotype came up a few times. The genes are TRBV20-1 and TRBJ1-4; D not certain. Germline CDR1 is DFQATT and CDR2 is SNEGSKA (reference sequence). The CDR3 totals 12 residues. Trimming shortened V by 6 bases and J by 12 bases, and 17 bases separated the two germline ends. The CDR3 spells CSAPGRHRELFF. The CDR3, as DNA: TGCAGTGCCCCCGGACGACATAGGGAACTGTTTTTT.

This clonotype was observed many times. The J gene is TRBJ1-1, the V gene TRBV7-2; 8 bases line up with TRBD1. Germline lookup yields CDR1 SGHTA and CDR2 FQGNSA. V lost 5 bases and J lost 4; bases outside the gene matches: 6. This CDR3 is 14 amino acids long. The CDR3 sequence: CASSPDRGSTEAFF. CDR3 sequence (DNA): TGTGCCAGCAGCCCAGACAGGGGAAGCACTGAAGCTTTCTTT.

J is TRBJ1-1 and V is TRBV5-1, with TRBD1 identical over 10 bases. Trimming removed 3 bases from V and 7 bases from J; junction bases left unmatched: 3. CDR3 length equals 13 residues. Germline V gene data show CDR1 as SGHRS and CDR2 as YFSETQ. This chain's CDR3 is CASSYGTGDEAFF. CDR3 coding DNA: TGCGCCAGCAGCTATGGGACAGGGGATGAAGCTTTCTTT.

The chain recombines TRBV7-2 with TRBJ1-5; the D gene is possibly TRBD1 (5 bases). This CDR3 comprises 15 residues. V was clipped by 5 bases and J by 2 bases, with 13 bases between them. Germline CDR1 reads SGHTA; CDR2 reads FQGNSA. The CDR3 sequence is CASSLQGIGNQPQHF. The CDR3 region has the DNA TGTGCCAGCAGCCTTCAGGGAATCGGCAATCAGCCCCAGCATTTT.

This sequence joins TRBV6-2 or TRBV6-3 and TRBJ1-6; D perhaps matches TRBD1 (5 bases). This CDR3 has 19 residues. Trimming stripped 6 bases from V and 0 bases from J, with 21 bases between. Germline V CDR1 and CDR2: MNHEY, SVGEGT. The CDR3 bases are TGTGCCAGCAGCAAAGGGCAGGGCTCCACGAGCTCCTATAATTCACCCCTCCACTTT. This translates into CASSKGQGSTSSYNSPLHF.

The chain links TRBV7-2 to TRBJ2-6; 8 bases are a match to TRBD1. Germline lookup yields CDR1 SGHTA and CDR2 FQGNSA. The CDR3 covers 16 residues. V trimming: 5 bases; J trimming: 3 bases; junction bases outside the gene matches: 6. CDR3 DNA: TGTGCCAGCAGCCGTATCACAGGGGGTGGGGCCAACGTCCTGACTTTC. Translation: CASSRITGGGANVLTF.

This clonotype was recorded at least ten times. CDR3 in amino acids: CASSQAFSGANVLTF. In nucleotides, the CDR3 is TGTGCCAGCAGCCAAGCATTCTCTGGGGCCAACGTCCTGACTTTC. The chain combines TRBV3-1 with TRBJ2-6; no definite D call. V lost 1 base, J lost 0 bases, and 4 bases lay in between. CDR3 length: 15 residues. In germline, CDR1 is LGHDT, CDR2 YNNKEL (reference sequence).

The rearrangement uses TRBV3-1 and TRBJ2-1, with 7 bases matching TRBD1. The CDR3 consists of 16 residues. CDR1 LGHDT and CDR2 YNNKEL come from the germline V gene (reference sequence). Germline trimming cut 2 bases from V and 4 bases from J; bases unmatched to any gene: 8. CDR3 region: CASSQSRDRGYNEQFF. In nucleotides, the CDR3 is TGTGCCAGCAGCCAAAGCCGGGACAGAGGATACAATGAGCAGTTCTTC.

This chain joins TRBV27 and TRBJ1-3; D may be TRBD1 (6 bases). Between the trimmed V and J ends, which lost 5 bases and 4 bases, there was a span of 12 bases. The CDR3 has 14 amino acids. In germline, CDR1 is MNHEY, CDR2 SMNVEV (reference sequence). CDR3 sequence (DNA): TGTGCCAGCAGTCAACAGGGTGGAGGAAACACCATATATTTT. Translating it yields CASSQQGGGNTIYF.

This clonotype was recorded at least ten times. The chain links TRBV28 to TRBJ1-5, with a possible D match to TRBD1 (5 bases). Germline V CDR1 and CDR2: MDHEN, SYDVKM. The CDR3 extends over 17 amino acids. V gave up 3 bases and J gave up 5 bases, with 20 bases separating them. The CDR3 coding sequence is TGTGCCAGCAGTTTGTTGGGAGGGACGCTGGCGGATCAGCCCCAGCATTTT. Its translation: CASSLLGGTLADQPQHF.

This clonotype occurred many times. The rearrangement uses TRBV4-1 and TRBJ2-1, with D possibly matching TRBD2 (6 bases). Germline CDR1 reads MGHRA; CDR2 reads YSYEKL. V dropped 8 bases and J dropped 0 bases, with 23 bases sitting between them. The length of the CDR3 is 18 residues. CDR3 protein: CASAPTNWRGSSYNEQFF. CDR3 coding DNA: TGCGCCAGCGCTCCTACGAACTGGAGGGGCAGCTCCTACAATGAGCAGTTCTTC.

This clonotype was counted between two and nine times. J is TRBJ1-3 and V is TRBV6-5; D gene ambiguous. This CDR3 is built from 18 residues. Between the trimmed V and J ends, which lost 0 bases and 0 bases, there was a span of 15 bases. Germline CDR1 reads MNHEY; CDR2 reads SVGAGI. CDR3: CASSYSSPLGISGNTIYF. The CDR3, as DNA: TGTGCCAGCAGTTACTCTAGCCCCTTGGGGATCTCTGGAAACACCATATATTTT.

The rearrangement links TRBV10-2 to TRBJ2-2, with TRBD1 matching 10 bases. Germline V lookup: CDR1 WSHSY, CDR2 SAAADI. Germline trimming cut 0 bases from V and 5 bases from J; bases unmatched to any gene: 3. The CDR3 runs to 16 residues. The CDR3 region is CASSESKGQGTGELFF. CDR3 sequence (DNA): TGCGCCAGCAGTGAGTCGAAGGGACAGGGGACCGGGGAGCTGTTTTTT.

This clonotype was observed at least ten times. The chain joins TRBV18 to TRBJ1-2; D gene ambiguous. Trimming took off 1 base at V and 4 bases at J, with 4 bases between the two ends. CDR1 is KGHSH, CDR2 LQKENI, per germline. The CDR3 is 12 amino acids. CDR3 in amino acids: CASSPQGYGYTF. CDR3 in DNA: TGTGCCAGCTCACCACAGGGCTATGGCTACACCTTC.

This clonotype was recorded at least ten times. The chain links TRBV5-1 to TRBJ2-1, with 8 positions matching TRBD2. The V segment lost 0 bases and the J segment 8 bases; nucleotides outside the gene matches: 7. CDR1 and CDR2 (germline): SGHRS, YFSETQ. This CDR3 has 15 amino acids. CDR3 amino acids: CASSLAGGVEHEQFF. CDR3 DNA sequence: TGCGCCAGCAGCTTGGCGGGAGGGGTTGAGCATGAGCAGTTCTTC. The full variable domain, completed using reference TRBV5-1 and TRBJ2-1, is KAGVTQTPRYLIKTRGQQVTLSCSPISGHRSVSWYQQTPGQGLQFLFEYFSETQRNKGNFPGRFSGRQFSNSRSEMNVSTLELGDSALYLCASSLAGGVEHEQFFGPGTRLTVL.